The rows below give T cell receptor beta chains drawn from one sample of a study of T-cell reconstitution after alpha-beta-depleted transplantation in children. In TCRdb, the PCR reads were re-called with MiXCR into one record per CDR3 protein. Found here are 240,000 or so distinct CDR3 sequences, 12% of them singletons; the top ten hold approximately 2.4%. The sample in question was PBMCs from the stem cell graft donor, obtained from the stem cell graft. Every receptor here comes from a human donor who donated a stem cell graft to a child with acute lymphoblastic leukemia. The CDR3 runs from the conserved cysteine through the conserved F or W. D genes are given only for firm matches. The listing skips clone size in some rows; elsewhere it reads once, few, many or a size class.

CDR3nt: TGTGCCAGCAGAGGACTGAACTCTGGGGCCAACGTCCTGACTTTC
CDR3aa: CASRGLNSGANVLTF
j_gene: TRBJ2-6
abundance: many
d_gene: .
v_gene: TRBV27

CDR3nt: TGTGCCAGCAGACCGGACAGGGGAGTATCTGGGGCCAACGTCCTGACTTTC
CDR3aa: CASRPDRGVSGANVLTF
j_gene: TRBJ2-6
abundance: many
d_gene: TRBD1
v_gene: TRBV28

CDR3nt: TGTGCCAGCAGCCTAGCCAGGGTGCCCTACGAGCAGTACTTC
CDR3aa: CASSLARVPYEQYF
j_gene: TRBJ2-7
abundance: many
d_gene: .
v_gene: TRBV7-2

CDR3nt: TGCGCCAGCAGCTTGGCGTGGGACAGGGACTCTGAAGCTTTCTTT
CDR3aa: CASSLAWDRDSEAFF
j_gene: TRBJ1-1
abundance: many
d_gene: TRBD1
v_gene: TRBV5-1

CDR3nt: TGCGCCAGCAGCTTAAACGGGGGGAGCTCCTACAATGAGCAGTTCTTC
CDR3aa: CASSLNGGSSYNEQFF
j_gene: TRBJ2-1
abundance: many
d_gene: TRBD2
v_gene: TRBV5-1

CDR3nt: TGTGCCAGCAGCACTACTAGCGGGGATTACAATGAGCAGTTCTTC
CDR3aa: CASSTTSGDYNEQFF
j_gene: TRBJ2-1
abundance: .
d_gene: TRBD2
v_gene: TRBV7-6

CDR3nt: TGTGCCAGCACCAAGGGGCGAAGCAATCAGCCCCAGCATTTT
CDR3aa: CASTKGRSNQPQHF
j_gene: TRBJ1-5
abundance: .
d_gene: .
v_gene: TRBV28

CDR3nt: TGTGCCAGCAGCTTGGACGGGGAGAAGTACAATGAGCAGTTCTTC
CDR3aa: CASSLDGEKYNEQFF
j_gene: TRBJ2-1
abundance: many
d_gene: .
v_gene: TRBV5-5

CDR3nt: TGCGCCAGCAGCGATAAGGGAGCGGGGGCACGTCCCTACGAGCAGTACTTC
CDR3aa: CASSDKGAGARPYEQYF
j_gene: TRBJ2-7
abundance: many
d_gene: TRBD2
v_gene: TRBV5-1

CDR3nt: TGTGCCAGCAACAACCCCCTAGACTCGAACACTGAAGCTTTCTTT
CDR3aa: CASNNPLDSNTEAFF
j_gene: TRBJ1-1
abundance: many
d_gene: .
v_gene: TRBV2

CDR3nt: TGTGCCAGCAGTTTAACACGTATAGCGGAGCAGTTCTTC
CDR3aa: CASSLTRIAEQFF
j_gene: TRBJ2-1
abundance: many
d_gene: .
v_gene: TRBV12-3/TRBV12-4

CDR3nt: TGCAGCGTTGGGATCAGGGCCGACTACGAGCAGTACTTC
CDR3aa: CSVGIRADYEQYF
j_gene: TRBJ2-7
abundance: many
d_gene: .
v_gene: TRBV29-1

CDR3nt: TGTGCCACCAGCAGCGAGCTACCTACGGAGCAGTACTTC
CDR3aa: CATSSELPTEQYF
j_gene: TRBJ2-7
abundance: many
d_gene: .
v_gene: TRBV15

CDR3nt: TGTGCCTGGAGCCAGGGTAGCACAGATACGCAGTATTTT
CDR3aa: CAWSQGSTDTQYF
j_gene: TRBJ2-3
abundance: many
d_gene: .
v_gene: TRBV30

CDR3nt: TGTGCCAGCAGCTTTCGCCAGGGTACCTACGAGCAGTACTTC
CDR3aa: CASSFRQGTYEQYF
j_gene: TRBJ2-7
abundance: many
d_gene: .
v_gene: TRBV7-2

CDR3nt: TGCGCCAGCAGCACCGGACAGGGAGAGGACGAGCAGTACTTC
CDR3aa: CASSTGQGEDEQYF
j_gene: TRBJ2-7
abundance: many
d_gene: TRBD1
v_gene: TRBV5-1

CDR3nt: TGTGCCAGCAGCTTAGCTAATAATGAAAAACTGTTTTTT
CDR3aa: CASSLANNEKLFF
j_gene: TRBJ1-4
abundance: many
d_gene: .
v_gene: TRBV7-9

CDR3nt: TGTGCCAGCAGCTTTTGGGACACTAACACCGGGGAGCTGTTTTTT
CDR3aa: CASSFWDTNTGELFF
j_gene: TRBJ2-2
abundance: many
d_gene: .
v_gene: TRBV11-1

CDR3nt: TGCAGTGTGGGACAGCAATCCTACGAGCAGTACTTC
CDR3aa: CSVGQQSYEQYF
j_gene: TRBJ2-7
abundance: many
d_gene: TRBD1
v_gene: TRBV20-1

CDR3nt: TGTGCCAGCAGTTGGAATCCGGGACTAGCGACCGGAGGGGAGCAGTACTTC
CDR3aa: CASSWNPGLATGGEQYF
j_gene: TRBJ2-7
abundance: many
d_gene: TRBD2
v_gene: TRBV28

CDR3nt: TGTGCCAGCAGTTACAACCAGGGCTGGGAGACCCAGTACTTC
CDR3aa: CASSYNQGWETQYF
j_gene: TRBJ2-5
abundance: .
d_gene: .
v_gene: TRBV28

CDR3nt: TGTGCCAGCACCCCCAAAGGTTACCGCCGTAGGGAGAACCAGTACTTC
CDR3aa: CASTPKGYRRRENQYF
j_gene: TRBJ2-5
abundance: many
d_gene: .
v_gene: TRBV28

CDR3nt: TGTGCCAGCAGCGTGTCCTACCAAGAGACCCAGTACTTC
CDR3aa: CASSVSYQETQYF
j_gene: TRBJ2-5
abundance: many
d_gene: .
v_gene: TRBV9

CDR3nt: TGCAGTGCCGATAATCGGGGTAATGAAAAACTGTTTTTT
CDR3aa: CSADNRGNEKLFF
j_gene: TRBJ1-4
abundance: many
d_gene: .
v_gene: TRBV20-1

CDR3nt: TGTGCCAGCAGCCCTTTGGGAGGCGCAGATACGCAGTATTTT
CDR3aa: CASSPLGGADTQYF
j_gene: TRBJ2-3
abundance: many
d_gene: .
v_gene: TRBV5-6

CDR3nt: TGTGCCAGCAGTTTAGTTGTCCAAGAGACCCAGTACTTC
CDR3aa: CASSLVVQETQYF
j_gene: TRBJ2-5
abundance: many
d_gene: .
v_gene: TRBV27

CDR3nt: TGCAGCGTTAGCGGGACAGGGGATGCCGAGCAGTACTTC
CDR3aa: CSVSGTGDAEQYF
j_gene: TRBJ2-7
abundance: many
d_gene: TRBD1
v_gene: TRBV29-1

CDR3nt: TGTGCCAGCAGTTTTGTCGACGGCAATCAGCCCCAGCATTTT
CDR3aa: CASSFVDGNQPQHF
j_gene: TRBJ1-5
abundance: many
d_gene: .
v_gene: TRBV28

CDR3nt: TGTGCCAGCAGCCGGACGACTAGCGGGGGTTACGAGCAGTACTTC
CDR3aa: CASSRTTSGGYEQYF
j_gene: TRBJ2-7
abundance: .
d_gene: TRBD2
v_gene: TRBV14

CDR3nt: TGTGCCAGCTCAGAGGATATGAACACTGAAGCTTTCTTT
CDR3aa: CASSEDMNTEAFF
j_gene: TRBJ1-1
abundance: many
d_gene: .
v_gene: TRBV18

CDR3nt: TGTGCCAGCTCACCAGGGACAGGGGCCGAGCAGTACTTC
CDR3aa: CASSPGTGAEQYF
j_gene: TRBJ2-7
abundance: many
d_gene: TRBD1
v_gene: TRBV18

CDR3nt: TGTGCCAGCAGTCTAGGGGCGGAAGAGCAGTTCTTC
CDR3aa: CASSLGAEEQFF
j_gene: TRBJ2-1
abundance: many
d_gene: .
v_gene: TRBV7-2

CDR3nt: TGTGCCAGCAGTCCCAGTTTACCCGACAGGGATCACACAGATACGCAGTATTTT
CDR3aa: CASSPSLPDRDHTDTQYF
j_gene: TRBJ2-3
abundance: many
d_gene: TRBD1
v_gene: TRBV28

CDR3nt: TGTGCCAGCAGCCTCCTGACGATGTCCATCGGACAGGGGTTAGGTGGCTACACCTTC
CDR3aa: CASSLLTMSIGQGLGGYTF
j_gene: TRBJ1-2
abundance: few
d_gene: TRBD1
v_gene: TRBV12-3/TRBV12-4

CDR3nt: TGTGCCAGCAGTGACAGGGGGGACACCGGGGAGCTGTTTTTT
CDR3aa: CASSDRGDTGELFF
j_gene: TRBJ2-2
abundance: many
d_gene: .
v_gene: TRBV2

CDR3nt: TGCAGTGCTAGAGATCGCGGCGGGCCCAGGGATGAGCAGTTCTTC
CDR3aa: CSARDRGGPRDEQFF
j_gene: TRBJ2-1
abundance: many
d_gene: .
v_gene: TRBV20-1

CDR3nt: TGCAGTTTTGCCGGGACGGACACCTACGAGCAGTACTTC
CDR3aa: CSFAGTDTYEQYF
j_gene: TRBJ2-7
abundance: few
d_gene: .
v_gene: TRBV20-1

CDR3nt: TGTGCCAGCAGTGCAACAACTAGCGGGAGGTTGGGAAATGAGCAGTTCTTC
CDR3aa: CASSATTSGRLGNEQFF
j_gene: TRBJ2-1
abundance: few
d_gene: TRBD2
v_gene: TRBV12-3/TRBV12-4

CDR3nt: TGTGCCAGCAGCCCTAGGAGTCGGGTCCACTCCTACAATGAGCAGTTCTTC
CDR3aa: CASSPRSRVHSYNEQFF
j_gene: TRBJ2-1
abundance: .
d_gene: .
v_gene: TRBV5-4

CDR3nt: TGCGCCAGCAGCCCCGGGACAGAGGGAAACATTCAGTACTTC
CDR3aa: CASSPGTEGNIQYF
j_gene: TRBJ2-4
abundance: many
d_gene: TRBD1
v_gene: TRBV5-1

CDR3nt: TGTGCCAGCAGTACTAGCGGGATTACAAATGAGCAGTTCTTC
CDR3aa: CASSTSGITNEQFF
j_gene: TRBJ2-1
abundance: many
d_gene: TRBD2
v_gene: TRBV27